The entry below describes one T cell receptor (beta chain). Its antigen target is currently unknown. No base quality values were provided; no much bigger clone lies one nucleotide off. The record originates from a study of blood T cell repertoires in COVID-19 (dated by TCRdb to about 2020). About the investigation overall: Samples from collaborators originated in the United States, Italy and Spain and spanned both the acute and convalescent phases of COVID-19. The material from the prospective study consisted of cDNA or gDNA derived from T cells, B-cell-depleted T cells, or PBMCs. Subjects who had been exposed to COVID-19, were actively infected with it, or had recovered from it provided the deeply sampled blood TCRbeta repertoires that made up the dataset. A freely available public database, intended as a resource for researchers studying the immune response to SARS-CoV-2, is where the repertoires were released. Samples were obtained from the ongoing ImmuneRACE study (first 160 participants) and from 1,254 subjects provided by 6 global collaborators. Nearly every sample came with metadata listing a de-identified subject ID, COVID-19 status, age in years and sex. Where HLA class I and class II types were available, the types were taken from metadata supplied by the sample provider, not from assay-based typing.

For this chain, trimming is 4 bases at the V end and 9 bases at the J end, and the number of junction bases without a gene match is 7. From the cysteine up to the phenylalanine, the CDR3 has a length of 14 residues. The sequence is cut down to CDR3 DNA, 42 bases in frame from base 1. Based on the germline V gene, the CDR1 and CDR2 sequences are SGHTA and FQGNSA. TCRbeta CDR3 regions were amplified from genomic DNA using the immunoSEQ Assay, a bias-controlled multiplex PCR. On the authors' methods: Within the assay, amplification of reference gene primers was used to estimate how many nucleated cells each sample contained. Sequence reads were collapsed and filtered to measure the absolute abundance of every unique TCRbeta CDR3 rearrangement. For each sample, productive Simpson clonality was calculated by taking the square root of Simpson's diversity index across productive rearrangements. The table comes from immuneACCESS by way of TCRdb, which keeps in-frame sequences with V and J called. Part of the clones is missing from these tables; in studies checked, under half for an unresolved V gene and the rest for unknown reasons. V and J calls and clone size come straight from that table; D and trimming were deduced from the DNA. Present in this sample are 250,000 to 350,000 clones, about 83% of which were seen just once. About 1.6% of the sample lies in the top ten.

Overall study outcomes, separate from this receptor: The amount of clinical and demographic metadata varied by source and participant and was provided uncurated.

The collaborating institutions used their own protocols to collect whole blood in K2EDTA tubes. For TCRbeta analysis, collaborators shipped samples as frozen whole blood, isolated PBMCs, or DNA extracted from either of those sample types. The specimen was peripheral blood. The source is a woman aged 45 to 65 with acute or convalescent COVID-19. The rearrangement combines TRBV7-2 with TRBJ2-1, and 9 junctional nucleotides match TRBD1. The DNA sequence is TGTGCCAGCAGCTCGGACAGGGGAGGGGTTGAGCAGTTCTTC. Translated, this gives CASSSDRGGVEQFF.